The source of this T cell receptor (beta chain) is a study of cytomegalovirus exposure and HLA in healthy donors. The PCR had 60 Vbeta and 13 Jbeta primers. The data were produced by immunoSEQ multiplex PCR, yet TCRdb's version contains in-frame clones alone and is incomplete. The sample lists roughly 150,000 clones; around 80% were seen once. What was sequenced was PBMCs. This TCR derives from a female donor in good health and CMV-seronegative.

The CDR3 sequence is CASSPMSQTYEQYF. The CDR3 DNA reads TGTGCCAGCAGCCCCATGTCCCAGACCTACGAGCAGTACTTC. V usage is TRBV11-2 and J usage is TRBJ2-7; D remains unclear. V lost 5 bases and J lost 2, with 13 bases in between. The CDR3 is 14 residues long. Germline values: CDR1 SGHAT, CDR2 FQNNGV. The whole variable domain, remainder taken from reference TRBV11-2 and TRBJ2-7, is EAGVAQSPRYKIIEKRQSVAFWCNPISGHATLYWYQQILGQGPKLLIQFQNNGVVDDSQLPKDRFSAERLKGVDSTLKIQPAKLEDSAVYLCASSPMSQTYEQYFGPGTRLTVT.